This entry features one T cell receptor beta chain sequence. The antigen remains unidentified. The data are from a study of cytomegalovirus exposure and HLA in healthy donors. CDR1 is SGHDN and CDR2 is FVKESK in the germline V gene. This CDR3 spans 15 amino acids. Trimming removed 2 bases at V and 7 bases at J, with 12 bases between. A multiplex PCR was run with 60 Vbeta primers and 13 Jbeta primers. Only in-frame clones appear in the TCRdb table, and some are missing; sequencing was by immunoSEQ multiplex PCR. This table holds 50,000 to 70,000 clones, 70% to 75% found once. Study observations and caveats: For cytomegalovirus status, the classifier reportedly gave diagnoses with high specificity and sensitivity. Being indistinguishable, some V segments were excluded, TRBV6-2 and TRBV6-3 among them.

The chain carries TRBV14 and TRBJ1-6, with a weak D call TRBD1 (5 bases). The sequencing input was PBMCs. The TCR was taken from a man aged 25 to 40 in good health and CMV-seropositive. The CDR3 here is CASSQTQGRNSPLHF. In nucleotides, the CDR3 is TGTGCCAGCAGCCAAACGCAGGGCCGGAATTCACCCCTCCACTTT.